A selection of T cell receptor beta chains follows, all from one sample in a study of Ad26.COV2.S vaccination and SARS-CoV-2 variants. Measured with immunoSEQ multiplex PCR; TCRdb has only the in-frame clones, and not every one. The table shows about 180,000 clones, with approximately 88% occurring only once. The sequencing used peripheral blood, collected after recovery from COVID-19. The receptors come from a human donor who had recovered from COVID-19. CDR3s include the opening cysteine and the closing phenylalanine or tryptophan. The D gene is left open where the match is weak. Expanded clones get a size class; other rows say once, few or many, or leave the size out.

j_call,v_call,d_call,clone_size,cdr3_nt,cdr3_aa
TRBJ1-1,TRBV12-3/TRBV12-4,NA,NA,TGTGCCAGCAGTTTACGGGCGGGCACTGAAGCTTTCTTT,CASSLRAGTEAFF
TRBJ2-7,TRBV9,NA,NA,TGTGCCAGCAGCACCCTAGGCTTTGCCTACGAGCAGTACTTC,CASSTLGFAYEQYF
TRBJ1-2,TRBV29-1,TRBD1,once,TGCAGCGTTGTGGGTTTGTCAGGACAGGGGGCATCTGGCTACACCTTC,CSVVGLSGQGASGYTF
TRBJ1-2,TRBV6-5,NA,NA,TGTGCCACCTCGGTCCAGGGGAAAGGCTATGGCTACACCTTC,CATSVQGKGYGYTF
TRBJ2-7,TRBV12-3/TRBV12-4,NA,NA,TGTGCCAGCAGCAAATCGACAGGCTACGAGCAGTACTTC,CASSKSTGYEQYF
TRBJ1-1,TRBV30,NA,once,TGTGCCTGGGAAGGGCGGGAGAGGCCTGAAGCTTTCTTT,CAWEGRERPEAFF
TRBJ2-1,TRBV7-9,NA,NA,TGTGCCAGCTCCGGGCTGTGGAGATTAAGTGAGCAGTTCTTC,CASSGLWRLSEQFF
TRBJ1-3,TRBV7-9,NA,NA,TGTGCCAGCAGCTCCTCGGGGATAACAGCGGGCACCATATATTTT,CASSSSGITAGTIYF
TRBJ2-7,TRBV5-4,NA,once,TGTGCCAGCAAGTCCTCCAGAACGGCCTACGAGCAGTACTTC,CASKSSRTAYEQYF
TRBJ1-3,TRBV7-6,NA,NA,TGTGCCAGCAGCTTAGGAAAGGCCATATATTTT,CASSLGKAIYF
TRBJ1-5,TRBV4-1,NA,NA,TGCGCCAGCAGCCAAGACCGGGGGTCGGGCAATCAGCCCCAGCATTTT,CASSQDRGSGNQPQHF
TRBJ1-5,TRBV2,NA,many,TGTGCCAGCAGTGAAGCGCAAGCTCAGCCCCAGCATTTT,CASSEAQAQPQHF
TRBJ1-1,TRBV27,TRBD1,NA,TGTGCCAGCAGTAGGGGGACAGGGTCCGTACGAGGTGAAGCTTTCTTT,CASSRGTGSVRGEAFF
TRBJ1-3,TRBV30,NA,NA,TGTGCCTGGATTAATAGAGGGATCTCTGGAAACACCATATATTTT,CAWINRGISGNTIYF
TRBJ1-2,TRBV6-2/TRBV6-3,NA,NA,TGTGCCAGCAACCCGAGGGGGGGATACTATGGCTACACCTTC,CASNPRGGYYGYTF
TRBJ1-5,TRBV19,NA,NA,TGTGCCAGTAGTATAGAAAACCGACCCCGTCAGCCCCAGCATTTT,CASSIENRPRQPQHF
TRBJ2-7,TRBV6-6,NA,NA,TGTGCCAGCAGTTCCCGGGACTCCTACTCCTACGAGCAGTACTTC,CASSSRDSYSYEQYF
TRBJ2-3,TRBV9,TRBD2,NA,TGTGCCAGCAGCGTAGACCCGGGACTAGCGGGAGTGGTAGATACGCAGTATTTT,CASSVDPGLAGVVDTQYF
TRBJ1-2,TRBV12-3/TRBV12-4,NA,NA,TGTGCCAGCAGTTTTGGTGGTAGGGGATTGTTCTTC,CASSFGGRGLFF
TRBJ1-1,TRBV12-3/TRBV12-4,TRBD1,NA,TGTGCCAGCAGTTTCTTAGGAGGACAGGGCCATTTCTTT,CASSFLGGQGHFF
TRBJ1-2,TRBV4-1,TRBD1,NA,TGCGCCAGCAGCTCCCGGGACAGGGGGCACGGTGGCTACACCTTC,CASSSRDRGHGGYTF
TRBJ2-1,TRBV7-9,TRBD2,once,TGTGCCAGCAGCTTTGGTGCGGGAGTTAATGAGCAGTTCTTC,CASSFGAGVNEQFF
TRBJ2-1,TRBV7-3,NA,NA,TGTGCCAGCAGCTTACGGAGGGCGGGATCCTACAATGAGCAGTTCTTC,CASSLRRAGSYNEQFF
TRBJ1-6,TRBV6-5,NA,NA,TGTGCCAGCAGGGACGGGGTAAATTCACCCCTCCACTTT,CASRDGVNSPLHF
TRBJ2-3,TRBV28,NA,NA,TGTGCCAGCAGTTTTGGGGGCGAGAGCACAGATACGCAGTATTTT,CASSFGGESTDTQYF
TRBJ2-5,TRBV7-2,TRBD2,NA,TGTGCCAGCACCCAGGTTGCGGGGGTGTACCAAGAGACCCAGTACTTC,CASTQVAGVYQETQYF
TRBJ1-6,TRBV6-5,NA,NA,TGTGCCAGCAGTAAGCAGGCGGATTCACCCCTCCACTTT,CASSKQADSPLHF
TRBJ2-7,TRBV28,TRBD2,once,TGTGCCAGCAGTCCAGGACTAGCGAGTTACTACGAGCAGTACTTC,CASSPGLASYYEQYF
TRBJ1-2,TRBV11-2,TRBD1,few,TGTGCCAGCAGCTCCTCCGACAGGGGGCATGGCTACACCTTC,CASSSSDRGHGYTF
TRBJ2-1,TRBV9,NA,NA,TGTGCCAGCAGCCTCCAGCCCTTGGGGAGTGAGCAGTTCTTC,CASSLQPLGSEQFF
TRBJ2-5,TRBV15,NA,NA,TGTGCCACCAGCAGAGATTTACAGGAGGAGACCCAGTACTTC,CATSRDLQEETQYF
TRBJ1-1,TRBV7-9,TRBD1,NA,TGTGCCAGCAGCTTAGGGCCCAGGACAGGCGACAGGGAAGCTTTCTTT,CASSLGPRTGDREAFF
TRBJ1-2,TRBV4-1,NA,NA,TGCGCCAGCAGCGGGGGAGAGGGTGGCTACACCTTC,CASSGGEGGYTF
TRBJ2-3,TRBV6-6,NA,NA,TGTGCCAGCAGGGAATCTTCTGGCACAGATACGCAGTATTTT,CASRESSGTDTQYF
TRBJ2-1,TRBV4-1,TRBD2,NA,TGCGCCAGCAGCTGGGGGGGGGTCTACAATGAGCAGTTCTTC,CASSWGGVYNEQFF
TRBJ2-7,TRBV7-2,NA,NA,TGTGCCAGCAGCTCGTCGATGCCCTCCTACGAGCAGTACTTC,CASSSSMPSYEQYF
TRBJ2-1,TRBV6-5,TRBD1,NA,TGTGCCAGCAGTTCCCCAGGACAGGTGGCCTACAATGAGCAGTTCTTC,CASSSPGQVAYNEQFF
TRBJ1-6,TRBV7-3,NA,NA,TGTGCCAGCAGCTCGGGACCGTCAAATTCACCCCTCCACTTT,CASSSGPSNSPLHF
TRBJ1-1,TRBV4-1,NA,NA,TGCGCCAGCAGCCGGGTCTCCGACACTGAAGCTTTCTTT,CASSRVSDTEAFF
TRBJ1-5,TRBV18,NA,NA,TGTGCCAGCTCACCGTCGCCATTTGGGTCGGGGAATCAGCCCCAGCATTTT,CASSPSPFGSGNQPQHF
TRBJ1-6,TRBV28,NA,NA,TGTGCCAGCAGTCCGTCAGGGAGCTCCTATAATTCACCCCTCCACTTT,CASSPSGSSYNSPLHF
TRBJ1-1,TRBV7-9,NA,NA,TGTGCCAGCAGCCGAACGGGCGGAACAGACGCTTTCTTT,CASSRTGGTDAFF
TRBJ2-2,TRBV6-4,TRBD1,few,TGTGCCAGCAGTGACTCCCAGGGGGCGACGACCGGGGAGCTGTTTTTT,CASSDSQGATTGELFF
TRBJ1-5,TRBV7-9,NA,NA,TGTGCCAGCTCCCTCGGCAATCAGCCCCAGCATTTT,CASSLGNQPQHF
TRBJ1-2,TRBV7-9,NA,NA,TGTGCCAGCAGCTTAGTTGACTGGGGGTGGGATGGCTACACCTTC,CASSLVDWGWDGYTF
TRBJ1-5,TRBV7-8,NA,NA,TGTGCCAGCAGCTTAGAACGGAGAAGCAATCAGCCCCAGCATTTT,CASSLERRSNQPQHF
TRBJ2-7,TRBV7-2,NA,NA,TGTGCCAGCAGCTTAGAACTAGTACGACGTAGGGAGCAGTACTTC,CASSLELVRRREQYF
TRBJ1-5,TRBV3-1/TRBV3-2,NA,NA,TGTGCCAGCAGCCACCTACCGGGAGGTGGTCAGCCCCAGCATTTT,CASSHLPGGGQPQHF
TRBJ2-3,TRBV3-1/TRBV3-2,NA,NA,TGTGCCAGCAGCCAAGATAGTGGCGCAGATACGCAGTATTTT,CASSQDSGADTQYF
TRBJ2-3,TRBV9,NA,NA,TGTGCCAGCAGCGTAGACAGTACTAAGCAGTATTTT,CASSVDSTKQYF
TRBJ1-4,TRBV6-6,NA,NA,TGTGCCAGCAGCGTCAAGGGGTTAAAGGAAAAACTGTTTTTT,CASSVKGLKEKLFF
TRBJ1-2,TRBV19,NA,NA,TGTGCCAGTAGCATCCGGGACTATGGCTACACCTTC,CASSIRDYGYTF
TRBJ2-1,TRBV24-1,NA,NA,TGTGCCACCAGTGAGTGGGGCCTACTTCGCTCCTACAATGAGCAGTTCTTC,CATSEWGLLRSYNEQFF
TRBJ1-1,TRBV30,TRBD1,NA,TGTGCCTGTGGGACAGGGGGAGCTTTCTTT,CACGTGGAFF
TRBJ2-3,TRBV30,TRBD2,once,TGTGCCTGGACCGGCGGGGGGAGTATAACAGATACGCAGTATTTT,CAWTGGGSITDTQYF
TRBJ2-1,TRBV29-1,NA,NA,TGCAGCGTGGTGGTGGCCCACAATGAGCAGTTCTTC,CSVVVAHNEQFF
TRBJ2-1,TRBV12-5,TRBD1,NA,TGTGCTAGTGCCCAACAGGGGGCGCGCAATGAGCAGTTCTTC,CASAQQGARNEQFF
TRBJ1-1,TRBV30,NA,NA,TGTGCCTGGCGAAGAGGGAACACTGAAGCTTTCTTT,CAWRRGNTEAFF